The rows below give T cell receptor beta chains drawn from one sample of a study of blood T cell repertoires in COVID-19. Profiling relied on immunoSEQ multiplex PCR, and the TCRdb table lists in-frame clones only, not all of them. Of 200,000 to 250,000 clones listed, around 90% are singletons. The material sequenced was peripheral blood. The receptors stem from a man between 18 and 35 years old with active or convalescent COVID-19. Each CDR3 is given with its conserved first and last residue. D genes are given only for firm matches. Not all rows give a size; the values are once, few, many and, for expanded clones, a class.

length: 13
D: TRBD1
size: NA
V: TRBV30
J: TRBJ2-7
DNA: TGTGCCTGGAGTCGGACAGGGGTTTACGAGCAGTACTTC
CDR3: CAWSRTGVYEQYF

length: 15
D: TRBD1
size: NA
V: TRBV25-1
J: TRBJ2-7
DNA: TGTGCCAGCAGTGAAACAGGGACAGGGGAGGGCGAGCAGTACTTC
CDR3: CASSETGTGEGEQYF

length: 13
D: TRBD2
size: few
V: TRBV29-1
J: TRBJ2-1
DNA: TGCAGCGTTTCTAGCGGGAGTCGGCGTGAGCAGTTCTTC
CDR3: CSVSSGSRREQFF

length: 15
D: TRBD1
size: NA
V: TRBV4-1
J: TRBJ2-7
DNA: TGCGCCAGCAGCCAAGCCCAGGGGGTGATCTACGAGCAGTACTTC
CDR3: CASSQAQGVIYEQYF

length: 16
D: TRBD1
size: NA
V: TRBV9
J: TRBJ2-5
DNA: TGTGCCAGCAGCGTAGGGGGAAGGGACAGCCAAGAGACCCAGTACTTC
CDR3: CASSVGGRDSQETQYF

length: 17
D: TRBD2
size: NA
V: TRBV14
J: TRBJ2-2
DNA: TGTGCCAGCAGCCAAGAAGGAGCGGGAGGGCCCCCCGGGGAGCTGTTTTTT
CDR3: CASSQEGAGGPPGELFF

length: 18
D: TRBD2
size: NA
V: TRBV9
J: TRBJ2-3
DNA: TGTGCCAGCAGCGCCCGGGGGGTTAGCGGGAGCTCCACAGATACGCAGTATTTT
CDR3: CASSARGVSGSSTDTQYF

length: 16
D: TRBD1
size: NA
V: TRBV5-4
J: TRBJ1-6
DNA: TGTGCCAGCAGCTCGGGACAGCTACTTCCTAATTCACCCCTCCACTTT
CDR3: CASSSGQLLPNSPLHF

length: 13
D: NA
size: NA
V: TRBV29-1
J: TRBJ2-7
DNA: TGCAGCGTCTCCATAGCGGTTCCCTACGAGCAGTACTTC
CDR3: CSVSIAVPYEQYF

length: 15
D: TRBD1
size: NA
V: TRBV5-1
J: TRBJ1-1
DNA: TGCGCCAGCAGGAGGACAGGGCCAATGAACACTGAAGCTTTCTTT
CDR3: CASRRTGPMNTEAFF

length: 16
D: NA
size: NA
V: TRBV14
J: TRBJ1-3
DNA: TGTGCCAGCAGCCCCCTCACTGGACAGATCGAAAACACCATATATTTT
CDR3: CASSPLTGQIENTIYF

length: 16
D: TRBD2
size: NA
V: TRBV27
J: TRBJ2-3
DNA: TGTGCCAGCAGTTTTGGCCTAGCGGGAGTAGCAGATACGCAGTATTTT
CDR3: CASSFGLAGVADTQYF

length: 15
D: NA
size: NA
V: TRBV6-2/TRBV6-3
J: TRBJ2-7
DNA: TGTGCCAGCAGCAATACGGGGACACCGACCCACGAGCAGTACTTC
CDR3: CASSNTGTPTHEQYF

length: 16
D: TRBD2
size: NA
V: TRBV7-2
J: TRBJ2-1
DNA: TGTGCCAGCAGCTTAATCCTAGCGGGAGGGCAGGGTGAGCAGTTCTTC
CDR3: CASSLILAGGQGEQFF

length: 13
D: TRBD1
size: NA
V: TRBV6-2/TRBV6-3
J: TRBJ2-7
DNA: TGTGCCAGCAGTAAGGGACAGGCCTACGAGCAGTACTTC
CDR3: CASSKGQAYEQYF

length: 15
D: TRBD1
size: NA
V: TRBV6-2/TRBV6-3
J: TRBJ1-2
DNA: TGTGCCAGCAGCGGAGGACAGGTCTACCGACTGCGCTACACCTTC
CDR3: CASSGGQVYRLRYTF

length: 16
D: NA
size: NA
V: TRBV6-1
J: TRBJ2-7
DNA: TGTGCCAGCAGTGGGGGGCAGGAGTTGGCCGGGTACGAGCAGTACTTC
CDR3: CASSGGQELAGYEQYF

length: 16
D: TRBD1
size: NA
V: TRBV18
J: TRBJ2-7
DNA: TGTGCCAGCTCAGGGGCCGGGACAGGCTCCTCGTACGAGCAGTACTTC
CDR3: CASSGAGTGSSYEQYF

length: 15
D: TRBD1
size: once
V: TRBV30
J: TRBJ1-1
DNA: TGTGCCTGGAGGACTACAGGGGGCACCTTAGGGAAAGCTTTCTTT
CDR3: CAWRTTGGTLGKAFF

length: 13
D: NA
size: NA
V: TRBV29-1
J: TRBJ2-7
DNA: TGCAGCGTTGGGGACACCACGTACTACGAGCAGTACTTC
CDR3: CSVGDTTYYEQYF

length: 16
D: NA
size: NA
V: TRBV2
J: TRBJ1-2
DNA: TGTGCCAGCAGTGAAGCTCGTGGCAACTACGGCTATGGCTACACCTTC
CDR3: CASSEARGNYGYGYTF

length: 15
D: NA
size: NA
V: TRBV6-5
J: TRBJ2-3
DNA: TGTGCCACTTCAACGTGGCGGGTTAGCACAGATACGCAGTATTTT
CDR3: CATSTWRVSTDTQYF

length: 13
D: TRBD1
size: NA
V: TRBV11-2
J: TRBJ1-1
DNA: TGTGCCAGCGGGGGACAGAAGAACACTGAAGCTTTCTTT
CDR3: CASGGQKNTEAFF

length: 14
D: NA
size: NA
V: TRBV19
J: TRBJ2-1
DNA: TGTGCCAGTACCCTAGTGGGCTCCTACAATGAGCAGTTCTTC
CDR3: CASTLVGSYNEQFF

length: 14
D: NA
size: once
V: TRBV6-5
J: TRBJ2-7
DNA: TGTGCCAGCACCCTTTTTGGAGGGACCTACGAGCAGTACTTC
CDR3: CASTLFGGTYEQYF

length: 17
D: TRBD2
size: NA
V: TRBV4-3
J: TRBJ2-5
DNA: TGCGCCAGCAGCCAAGGGACGGCTAGCGGGTTACAAGAGACCCAGTACTTC
CDR3: CASSQGTASGLQETQYF

length: 15
D: TRBD1
size: NA
V: TRBV28
J: TRBJ2-7
DNA: TGTGCCAGCAGTTTGGCCGGGACAGGGTACTACGAGCAGTACTTC
CDR3: CASSLAGTGYYEQYF

length: 15
D: NA
size: NA
V: TRBV7-9
J: TRBJ1-1
DNA: TGTGCCAGCAGCCAATACAGGGACATGAACACTGAAGCTTTCTTT
CDR3: CASSQYRDMNTEAFF

length: 16
D: NA
size: NA
V: TRBV12-2
J: TRBJ1-1
DNA: TGTGCAAGTCGCTTAGCGAGAGGCGGGGGACGCACTGAAGCTTTCTTT
CDR3: CASRLARGGGRTEAFF

length: 13
D: NA
size: NA
V: TRBV6-5
J: TRBJ1-1
DNA: TGTGCCAGCTCCGTCCAGGGGAACACTGAAGCTTTCTTT
CDR3: CASSVQGNTEAFF

length: 14
D: NA
size: NA
V: TRBV7-2
J: TRBJ1-1
DNA: TGTGCCAGCAGCTTAGCGTCCAGGGCGGCAGAAGCTTTCTTT
CDR3: CASSLASRAAEAFF

length: 17
D: NA
size: NA
V: TRBV6-1
J: TRBJ2-7
DNA: TGTGCCAGCAGTGTCGGTACTTCCCCGACAGGTGGATACGAGCAGTACTTC
CDR3: CASSVGTSPTGGYEQYF

length: 15
D: NA
size: NA
V: TRBV3-1/TRBV3-2
J: TRBJ1-1
DNA: TGTGCCAGCAGCCAGAGGAGACCAATGAACACTGAAGCTTTCTTT
CDR3: CASSQRRPMNTEAFF